This T cell receptor (beta chain) emerged from a study of blood T cell repertoires in COVID-19. Study at large: Spain, Italy and the United States supplied samples that represented acute and convalescent COVID-19. The analysed material was cDNA or gDNA that came from T cells, B-cell-depleted T cells, or PBMCs.

In the authors' workflow: It was from reference gene primer amplification that nucleated cell counts were estimated. Data came from immunoSEQ multiplex PCR; TCRdb stores just in-frame clones and leaves some out. The V and J calls and clone size are taken from that table; D and trimming were inferred from the DNA. The sample has a few hundred thousand clones; 70% to 90% are singletons. The CDR3 totals 12 residues. Germline CDR1 reads MDHEN; CDR2 reads SYDVKM. After removal of 8 bases from V and 7 bases from J, the junction contained 5 bases not matched to a gene. This clone has a single count. This clonotype was sampled from a woman aged 30 to 39 with active or convalescent COVID-19. The sample was peripheral blood. The J gene is TRBJ1-2, the V gene TRBV28, with TRBD1 matching 9 bases. The CDR3 region is CASLQGAGGYTF. The CDR3 DNA reads as TGTGCCAGCTTACAGGGGGCTGGTGGCTACACCTTC.